A single sample is the source of the 32 T cell receptor beta chains below, sequenced in a study of blood T cells in healthy people across ages. Using a J-beta primer mix together with a sample-barcoded 5' primer, a second PCR was run for roughly 6 to 11 cycles. TCRdb reanalysed the 5' RACE reads using MiXCR and keeps one entry per CDR3 protein. The sample has 800,000 or so distinct CDR3 sequences; about 62% are singletons. The sequenced sample consisted of blood. Every receptor here comes from a young man in good health.

This clonotype was found once. DNA for the CDR3: TGCGCCAGCAGCCAGTCACCCCTAAGGGGGGCTTTTACAGATACGCAGTATTTT. It translates to CASSQSPLRGAFTDTQYF. This chain connects TRBV4-3 to TRBJ2-3, with D perhaps being TRBD1 or TRBD2 (6 bases each). There are 18 residues in the CDR3. Trimming removed 3 bases at V and 3 bases at J, with 22 bases between. Germline values: CDR1 LGHNA, CDR2 YSLEER.

The rearrangement links TRBV2 to TRBJ2-1, with TRBD2 matching 7 bases. CDR3 length: 15 amino acids. V gave up 6 bases and J gave up 0 bases; unmatched junction bases: 5. Looked up from germline, CDR1 is SNHLY and CDR2 is FYNNEI. CDR3 sequence reads: CASRERDLSYNEQFF. CDR3 coding DNA: TGTGCCAGCAGGGAGCGGGACCTCTCCTACAATGAGCAGTTCTTC.

The chain employs TRBV7-2 and TRBJ2-1; 8 nucleotides line up with TRBD1. Germline CDR1 SGHTA, CDR2 FQGNSA. This CDR3 spans 15 amino acids. The trim removed 2 bases at V and 3 bases at J, leaving 3 bases unmatched. The CDR3 DNA follows: TGTGCCAGCAGCTTAACAGGGGGATACTACAATGAGCAGTTCTTC. It encodes CASSLTGGYYNEQFF. Full variable domain (rest looked up from reference TRBV7-2 and TRBJ2-1): GAGVSQSPSNKVTEKGKDVELRCDPISGHTALYWYRQSLGQGLEFLIYFQGNSAPDKSGLPSDRFSAERTGGSVSTLTIQRTQQEDSAVYLCASSLTGGYYNEQFFGPGTRLTVL.

This clonotype was seen a handful of times. The rearrangement links TRBV5-1 to TRBJ1-1; D not resolved. Deletions cut 0 bases from V and 3 bases from J, with 12 bases between. There are 15 residues in the CDR3. Germline V lookup: CDR1 SGHRS, CDR2 YFSETQ. The CDR3 loop reads CASSLALSPDTEAFF. CDR3 DNA: TGCGCCAGCAGCTTGGCCTTGAGTCCAGACACTGAAGCTTTCTTT.

DNA for the CDR3: TGTGCCAGCAGCACATGGGGGGGCATCTACAATGAGCAGTTCTTC. Encoded protein: CASSTWGGIYNEQFF. The chain links TRBV11-3 to TRBJ2-1, with a possible D match to TRBD2 (7 bases). The CDR3 has 15 residues. Germline CDR1 reads SGHNT; CDR2 reads YENEEA. Trimming left V 5 bases short and J 3 bases short, with 14 bases between.

This clonotype has only a few counts. This chain joins TRBV20-1 and TRBJ2-5; 12 bases align to TRBD2. The CDR3 contains 14 residues. J gave up 2 bases and V 6 bases, and 4 bases lay outside the gene matches. The germline CDR1 and CDR2 sequences are DFQATT and SNEGSKA (reference sequence). CDR3 protein: CSAGLAGTQETQYF. The CDR3 coding sequence is TGCAGTGCCGGACTAGCGGGGACGCAAGAGACCCAGTACTTC.

This clonotype has just a few counts. CDR3 coding DNA: TGCGCCAGCAGCTTGGGTACATCCTACAATGAGCAGTTCTTC. Amino acid sequence: CASSLGTSYNEQFF. The chain has TRBV5-1 and TRBJ2-1; D remains ambiguous. The CDR3 consists of 14 residues. Trimming stripped 0 bases from V and 1 base from J, with 5 bases between. Germline CDR1 and CDR2: SGHRS and YFSETQ.

This clonotype was observed a few times. This CDR3 reads CSVDTGGLVDTQYF. The CDR3 bases are TGCAGCGTTGACACCGGAGGGCTCGTAGATACGCAGTATTTT. The J gene is TRBJ2-3, the V gene TRBV29-1; TRBD2 might be the D (6 bases). Trimming left V 3 bases short and J 5 bases short, with 15 bases between. Germline CDR1 and CDR2: SQVTM and ANQGSEA. The CDR3 loop spans 14 amino acids.

J is TRBJ2-5 and V is TRBV5-5, with D possibly being TRBD2 (5 bases). The J call is in doubt because the DNA end fits TRBJ2-7 better. Germline CDR1 is SGHKS and CDR2 is YYEKEE (reference sequence). CDR3 length: 13 amino acids. The CDR3 spells CASSLVGSHEQYF. As DNA, the CDR3 is TGTGCCAGCAGCTTGGTAGGGAGCCACGAGCAGTACTTC.

This clonotype was counted between two and nine times. The rearrangement uses TRBV6-2 or TRBV6-3 and TRBJ2-1; 8 bases are shared with TRBD2. Germline trimming cut 4 bases from V and 6 bases from J; bases unmatched to any gene: 5. This CDR3 is 14 amino acids long. Looked up from germline, CDR1 is MNHEY and CDR2 is SVGEGT. Here the CDR3 DNA reads TGTGCCAGCAGTTCCCAGCGGGGGCTCAATGAGCAGTTCTTC. It codes for CASSSQRGLNEQFF.

This CDR3 is CSAREGTRGGDNQPQHF. CDR3 nucleotides: TGCAGTGCTAGAGAGGGGACGAGGGGTGGTGACAATCAGCCCCAGCATTTT. The V and J genes are TRBV20-1 and TRBJ1-5; a weak D match, TRBD1 (5 bases). V gave up 0 bases and J gave up 3 bases, with 18 bases separating them. This CDR3 has 17 amino acids. The V gene's germline CDR1 is DFQATT and CDR2 SNEGSKA (reference sequence).

Regarding this clonotype: At one of its ends the junction is not consistent with the germline gene, which may arise from a read error. CDR3 sequence reads: CANSPAGSPITDTQYF. DNA for the CDR3: TGTGCCAACAGCCCTGCCGGGTCGCCCATCACAGATACGCAGTATTTT. The V gene is TRBV7-9, the J gene TRBJ2-3, with no clear D. The CDR3 extends over 16 amino acids. The germline V gene has CDR1 SEHNR and CDR2 FQNEAQ (reference sequence).

The sample holds a few counts of this clonotype. This chain links TRBV20-1 with TRBJ2-3; D might be TRBD2 (5 bases). The germline CDR1 and CDR2 sequences are DFQATT and SNEGSKA (reference sequence). The CDR3 consists of 15 residues. V was cut by 6 bases and J by 3 bases, with 19 bases left in between. CDR3 in amino acids: CSASSGGLYTDTQYF. DNA for the CDR3: TGCAGTGCAAGCAGCGGTGGTCTCTATACAGATACGCAGTATTTT.

Comments on this clonotype: One end of the junction is discordant with germline, which a read error may explain. For the CDR3, the DNA is TGTGCCGGCAGCTCCGGACAGATAATAAACATTCAGTACTTC. This encodes CAGSSGQIINIQYF. The V gene is TRBV7-2, the J gene TRBJ2-7, with D perhaps TRBD1 (6 bases). The J call may be incorrect, as the DNA end agrees better with TRBJ2-4. In germline, CDR1 is SGHTA, CDR2 FQGNSA. The CDR3 is 14 amino acids.

The chain links TRBV5-1 to TRBJ1-6; D remains ambiguous. In germline, CDR1 is SGHRS, CDR2 YFSETQ. CDR3 length: 14 residues. Deletions cut 5 bases from V and 8 bases from J, with 14 bases between. The CDR3 DNA reads as TGCGCCAGCAGAACTGACCCTTTTGATTCACCCCTCCACTTT. This translates into CASRTDPFDSPLHF.

This chain joins TRBV15 and TRBJ1-2, with D perhaps matching TRBD1 (5 bases). This CDR3 is 16 amino acids long. V lost 0 bases to trimming and J lost 2 bases, with 13 bases between them. Germline CDR1 is LNHNV and CDR2 is YYDKDF (reference sequence). The CDR3 here is CATSRDGQGENYGYTF. The CDR3 region has the DNA TGTGCCACCAGCAGAGATGGGCAGGGCGAAAACTATGGCTACACCTTC.

This sequence joins TRBV12-3 or TRBV12-4 and TRBJ2-1; 10 positions match TRBD1. The CDR3 totals 15 residues. Trimming cost V 1 base and J 6 bases; bases outside gene matches: 3. The CDR3 DNA is TGTGCCAGCAGTTTAGGAGACAGGGGGCTCAATGAGCAGTTCTTC. Its protein is CASSLGDRGLNEQFF.

This clonotype has just a few counts. The rearrangement links TRBV28 to TRBJ2-5; D is perhaps TRBD2 (6 bases). Deletions cut 7 bases from V and 3 bases from J, with 18 bases between. The CDR3 runs to 15 residues. Per germline, CDR1 MDHEN and CDR2 SYDVKM. The CDR3 DNA follows: TGTGCCAGCACCCACACGGCGGGGCCGGAAGAGACCCAGTACTTC. This codes for CASTHTAGPEETQYF. The full variable domain, its missing parts supplied by reference TRBV28 and TRBJ2-5, is DVKVTQSSRYLVKRTGEKVFLECVQDMDHENMFWYRQDPGLGLRLIYFSYDVKMKEKGDIPEGYSVSREKKERFSLILESASTNQTSMYLCASTHTAGPEETQYFGPGTRLLVL.

The V gene is TRBV7-3, the J gene TRBJ2-6; 7 nucleotides agree with TRBD2. After removal of 2 bases from V and 0 bases from J, the junction contained 1 base not matched to a gene. The CDR3 is 16 amino acids. The germline gives CDR1 SGHTA, CDR2 FQGTGA. The CDR3 DNA sequence: TGTGCCAGCAGCTTAGGGGGGGGCTCTGGGGCCAACGTCCTGACTTTC. It translates to CASSLGGGSGANVLTF.

The chain uses TRBV7-2 and TRBJ2-1, with a tentative D call TRBD1 (6 bases). CDR3 length equals 15 residues. CDR1 and CDR2 (germline): SGHTA, FQGNSA. V was shortened by 5 bases and J by 2 bases, with 13 bases between the two germline ends. CDR3 nucleotides: TGTGCCAGCAGCCCGGAAAGGACAGCCTACAATGAGCAGTTCTTC. Translating it yields CASSPERTAYNEQFF.

The chain is built from TRBV7-2 and TRBJ2-1; D is unclear. Trimming took 5 bases from V and 2 from J, leaving 13 bases between them. Germline V gene data show CDR1 as SGHTA and CDR2 as FQGNSA. The CDR3 covers 15 residues. The CDR3 spells CASSLQLRAYNEQFF. The CDR3 region has the DNA TGTGCCAGCAGCCTGCAACTCCGCGCCTACAATGAGCAGTTCTTC.

J is TRBJ2-7 and V is TRBV20-1; 8 nucleotides line up with TRBD2. From germline, CDR1 is DFQATT and CDR2 SNEGSKA (reference sequence). Trimming cost V 0 bases and J 2 bases; bases outside gene matches: 3. The CDR3 is made up of 14 amino acids. CDR3 nucleotide sequence: TGCAGTGCTAGAGACCCGGGACTAGCCTACGAGCAGTACTTC. This sequence encodes CSARDPGLAYEQYF.

This clonotype was seen a handful of times. The chain carries TRBV6-2 or TRBV6-3 and TRBJ2-1; D is unclear. The germline V gene has CDR1 MNHEY and CDR2 SVGEGT. This CDR3 is built from 19 residues. The ends were cut back, 2 bases at V and 0 bases at J, with 20 bases in the middle. DNA of the CDR3: TGTGCCAGCAGTTACGATCTAGGCAGCAAAAGAGTCTCCTACAATGAGCAGTTCTTC. Its translation is CASSYDLGSKRVSYNEQFF.

The chain is built from TRBV12-3 or TRBV12-4 and TRBJ2-1, with D possibly being TRBD2 (6 bases). This CDR3 spans 16 amino acids. V was cut by 1 base and J by 0 bases, with 10 bases left in between. The CDR3 protein is CASSLGGAGSYNEQFF. DNA of the CDR3: TGTGCCAGCAGTTTAGGAGGAGCGGGCTCCTACAATGAGCAGTTCTTC.

This clonotype was seen only a few times. The chain links TRBV18 to TRBJ1-5, with no clear D. Germline lookup yields CDR1 KGHSH and CDR2 LQKENI. The CDR3 consists of 13 residues. V lost 8 bases and J 4 bases, leaving 12 bases between the germline ends. CDR3 DNA: TGTGCCAGCCGCCGGGAGGGAAATCAGCCCCAGCATTTT. Its translation is CASRREGNQPQHF.

This clonotype was detected only a few times. The chain joins TRBV20-1 to TRBJ2-5; D gene unclear. Trimming pared 2 bases from V and 2 bases from J, leaving 6 bases between. CDR3 length: 12 residues. Germline loops: CDR1 DFQATT, CDR2 SNEGSKA (reference sequence). The CDR3 bases are TGCAGTGCTAGATACTTTCAAGAGACCCAGTACTTC. Translating it yields CSARYFQETQYF.

As regards this clonotype: A much larger clonotype is one base distant, so this may be a read error. This chain links TRBV6-2 or TRBV6-3 with TRBJ2-1; TRBD2 matches at 10 bases. Per germline, CDR1 MNHEY and CDR2 SVGEGT. This CDR3 is 13 amino acids long. The trim removed 5 bases at V and 6 bases at J, leaving 1 base unmatched. The CDR3 protein is CASSSGGVNEQFF. For the CDR3, the DNA is TGTGCCAGCAGTAGCGGGGGGGTCAATGAGCAGTTCTTC.

This clonotype turned up a few times. V and J are TRBV13 and TRBJ1-2; D is unclear. V was pared by 0 bases and J by 3 bases, with 8 bases between. Germline-derived CDR1 and CDR2 are PRHDT and FYEKMQ (reference sequence). The CDR3 consists of 14 residues. The CDR3 nucleotides are TGTGCCAGCAGCTTAGGGGTCAGTTACTATGGCTACACCTTC. This encodes CASSLGVSYYGYTF.

This chain joins TRBV5-1 and TRBJ2-5; D is perhaps TRBD1 (6 bases). Trimming left V 4 bases short and J 0 bases short, with 19 bases between. The CDR3 runs 17 residues. Germline lookup yields CDR1 SGHRS and CDR2 YFSETQ. The CDR3 coding sequence is TGCGCCAGCAGCCCGGGGCACGGACAGCAGTACCAAGAGACCCAGTACTTC. It codes for CASSPGHGQQYQETQYF.

The CDR3 DNA reads TGTGCCAGCAGTGAAACTAGCGGGGCGGATCAAGAGACCCAGTACTTC. Its translation: CASSETSGADQETQYF. The chain links TRBV2 to TRBJ2-5; 10 nucleotides line up with TRBD2. The CDR3 runs to 16 residues. Germline loops: CDR1 SNHLY, CDR2 FYNNEI. The V and J ends lost 2 bases and 2 bases, in that order; junction bases with no gene match: 5.

V is TRBV7-9 and J is TRBJ1-2, with a possible D match to TRBD1 (5 bases). The ends were cut back, 0 bases at V and 2 bases at J, with 7 bases in the middle. Germline V gene data show CDR1 as SEHNR and CDR2 as FQNEAQ (reference sequence). The length of the CDR3 is 14 residues. CDR3 nucleotides: TGTGCCAGCAGCTTAGCCCCAGGGAACTATGGCTACACCTTC. Its protein product is CASSLAPGNYGYTF. Full variable domain (missing parts from reference TRBV7-9 and TRBJ1-2): DTGVSQNPRHKITKRGQNVTFRCDPISEHNRLYWYRQTLGQGPEFLTYFQNEAQLEKSRLLSDRFSAERPKGSFSTLEIQRTEQGDSAMYLCASSLAPGNYGYTFGSGTRLTVV.

The chain is built from TRBV24-1 and TRBJ2-3; the D gene could be TRBD1 or TRBD2 (5 bases each). This CDR3 has 12 amino acids. Trimming stripped 7 bases from V and 6 bases from J, with 10 bases between. Germline V gene data show CDR1 as KGHDR and CDR2 as SFDVKD. This chain's CDR3 is CATSGDGDTQYF. The CDR3 nucleotides are TGTGCCACCAGCGGGGACGGGGATACGCAGTATTTT.